Below, 27 T cell receptor beta chains from the same sample are listed, as sequenced in a study of T cells after posttransplantation cyclophosphamide. Busulfan-fludarabine conditioning, marrow transplant, and cyclophosphamide on days +3 and +4 were administered. Using immunoSEQ multiplex PCR, the repertoire was profiled, and TCRdb retains in-frame clones only, with some absent. Reported are several thousand clones, none seen only once; the ten largest carry approximately 5.9%. Here the sequenced sample was PBMCs, taken after allogeneic stem cell transplant with posttransplant cyclophosphamide. These receptors were collected from a female patient aged 50-59 years who received an allogeneic stem cell transplant from an unrelated donor, was CMV-positive, and had acute GVHD only. Some T cells may have come from the graft donor.

By sample share, this clone is medium-sized. The V gene is TRBV19, the J gene TRBJ1-1; D unresolved. Germline V CDR1 and CDR2: LNHDA, SQIVND (reference sequence). The CDR3 loop spans 12 amino acids. V lost 6 bases and J lost 1, with 6 bases in between. This chain's CDR3 is CASRAWNTEAFF. CDR3 DNA sequence: TGTGCCAGTAGAGCCTGGAACACTGAAGCTTTCTTT.

This clone was detected ten times or more. This chain links TRBV5-1 with TRBJ2-3, with a weak D call TRBD2 (5 bases). Germline V CDR1 and CDR2: SGHRS, YFSETQ. The CDR3 is 16 amino acids. V was cut by 0 bases and J by 4 bases, with 15 bases left in between. CDR3 sequence (DNA): TGCGCCAGCAGCTTGGTGCCCGGGAACATTTCAGATACGCAGTATTTT. It is translated as CASSLVPGNISDTQYF.

This clone was picked up many times. The V gene is TRBV6-4, the J gene TRBJ2-1, with TRBD2 identical over 10 bases. The germline CDR1 and CDR2 sequences are MRHNA and SNTAGT. The CDR3 totals 16 residues. The J segment lost 4 bases and the V segment lost 4 bases, leaving 7 bases of the junction unmatched. CDR3 loop: CASSVARLAGYNEQFF. CDR3 DNA sequence: TGTGCCAGCAGTGTCGCTCGACTAGCGGGTTACAATGAGCAGTTCTTC.

This clone was recorded at least ten times. This chain links TRBV19 with TRBJ2-2; 8 nucleotides match TRBD1. CDR3 length: 15 amino acids. V trimming: 5 bases; J trimming: 0 bases; junction bases outside the gene matches: 2. CDR1 is LNHDA and CDR2 is SQIVND in the germline V gene (reference sequence). CDR3 coding DNA: TGTGCCAGTAGTTTGACAGGGGCGAACACCGGGGAGCTGTTTTTT. It encodes CASSLTGANTGELFF.

Ten or more counts support this clone. The sample contains more than one DNA sequence encoding this CDR3. This sequence joins TRBV4-3 and TRBJ2-7, with 10 bases lining up with TRBD2. The V segment lost 0 bases and the J segment 2 bases; nucleotides outside the gene matches: 4. CDR1 LGHNA and CDR2 YSLEER come from the germline V gene. The CDR3 sequence is 16 residues long. CDR3 DNA: TGCGCCAGCAGCCAAGAACCCAGCGGGAGGGCCTACGAGCAGTACTTC. This encodes CASSQEPSGRAYEQYF.

This clone is termed medium-sized. This rearrangement joins TRBV27 to TRBJ1-1, with D unresolved. This CDR3 is built from 14 residues. CDR1 MNHEY and CDR2 SMNVEV come from the germline V gene (reference sequence). Trimming cost V 3 bases and J 1 base, with 9 bases left between them. The CDR3: CASSFRGWNTEAFF. The CDR3 DNA sequence: TGTGCCAGCAGTTTTCGAGGATGGAACACTGAAGCTTTCTTT.

This clone showed up many times. V usage is TRBV7-9 and J usage is TRBJ2-5; no definite D call. The CDR3 has 14 amino acids. CDR1 is SEHNR and CDR2 is FQNEAQ in the germline V gene (reference sequence). The ends were cut back, 0 bases at V and 2 bases at J, with 7 bases in the middle. In DNA form, the CDR3 reads TGTGCCAGCAGCTTAGCGTCGACTCAAGAGACCCAGTACTTC. This encodes CASSLASTQETQYF.

Within the sample, this clone is medium-sized. The chain has TRBV4-1 and TRBJ2-2; possible D gene TRBD2, 6 bases. V was pared by 4 bases and J by 4 bases, with 16 bases between. The CDR3 extends over 16 amino acids. Germline-derived CDR1 and CDR2 are MGHRA and YSYEKL. In nucleotides, the CDR3 is TGCGCCAGCAGCCGAGTGGGGGGAAGGTCCACCGGGGAGCTGTTTTTT. Its protein is CASSRVGGRSTGELFF.

This clone was found many times. The J gene is TRBJ1-2, the V gene TRBV15, with 7 bases identical to TRBD1. J gave up 8 bases and V 5 bases, and 8 bases lay outside the gene matches. The CDR3 loop spans 13 amino acids. Germline V gene sequence: CDR1 LNHNV, CDR2 YYDKDF (reference sequence). The DNA for the CDR3 is TGTGCCACCAGCTGGACAGGTGCTCAGGGCTACACCTTC. Encoded protein: CATSWTGAQGYTF. The whole variable domain, remainder taken from reference TRBV15 and TRBJ1-2, is DAMVIQNPRYQVTQFGKPVTLSCSQTLNHNVMYWYQQKSSQAPKLLFHYYDKDFNNEADTPDNFQSRRPNTSFCFLDIRSPGLGDTAMYLCATSWTGAQGYTFGSGTRLTVV.

This clone was found many times. The chain links TRBV19 to TRBJ2-1, with TRBD2 identical over 8 bases. CDR3 length equals 15 residues. The trim removed 7 bases at V and 6 bases at J, leaving 11 bases unmatched. Germline-derived CDR1 and CDR2 are LNHDA and SQIVND (reference sequence). Here the CDR3 reads CASNIGGGRGNEQFF. CDR3 nucleotides: TGTGCCAGTAATATTGGCGGGGGGCGCGGCAATGAGCAGTTCTTC. Together with reference TRBV19 and TRBJ2-1, the CDR3 gives the full variable domain: DGGITQSPKYLFRKEGQNVTLSCEQNLNHDAMYWYRQDPGQGLRLIYYSQIVNDFQKGDIAEGYSVSREKKESFPLTVTSAQKNPTAFYLCASNIGGGRGNEQFFGPGTRLTVL.

This clone was picked up many times. The chain joins TRBV7-2 to TRBJ2-7; the D gene is possibly TRBD1 (6 bases). CDR3 size: 14 residues. Germline loops: CDR1 SGHTA, CDR2 FQGNSA. V lost 4 bases to trimming and J lost 3 bases, with 13 bases between them. The CDR3 DNA sequence: TGTGCCAGCAGCTCCGGACAGACCGTCTACGAGCAGTACTTC. Its translation: CASSSGQTVYEQYF.

There are many counts of this clone. The chain recombines TRBV7-8 with TRBJ2-7, with TRBD1 matching over 7 bases. Germline V lookup: CDR1 SGHVS, CDR2 FQNEAQ. The V gene end was trimmed by 5 bases and the J gene end by 3 bases; junction bases not matched to a gene: 10. CDR3 length: 15 residues. CDR3 coding DNA: TGTGCCAGCAGCACTCAGACAGGGAGCCGCTACGAGCAGTACTTC. The encoded protein is CASSTQTGSRYEQYF.

This clone was recorded at least ten times. The chain's CDR3 is CASAPPPSGTGEQYF. The CDR3 DNA follows: TGTGCTAGCGCTCCCCCCCCTAGCGGGACTGGCGAGCAGTACTTC. The chain combines TRBV12-5 with TRBJ2-7; 9 bases agree with TRBD2. Trimming at V came to 9 bases and at J to 6 bases, leaving 15 bases not matched to a gene. CDR1 and CDR2 from the germline V gene are LGHNT and FRNRAP. The CDR3 has 15 residues.

This clone was detected ten times or more. The V and J genes are TRBV5-1 and TRBJ1-5, with D maybe TRBD1 (6 bases). V lost 3 bases and J 2 bases, leaving 18 bases between the germline ends. This CDR3 contains 17 residues. Germline-derived CDR1 and CDR2 are SGHRS and YFSETQ. The chain's CDR3 is CASSSRTEFGGNQPQHF. CDR3 bases: TGCGCCAGCAGCTCCCGGACAGAGTTTGGGGGCAATCAGCCCCAGCATTTT. Full variable domain (rest looked up from reference TRBV5-1 and TRBJ1-5): KAGVTQTPRYLIKTRGQQVTLSCSPISGHRSVSWYQQTPGQGLQFLFEYFSETQRNKGNFPGRFSGRQFSNSRSEMNVSTLELGDSALYLCASSSRTEFGGNQPQHFGDGTRLSIL.

Judged by abundance, this clone is large. The chain has TRBV27 and TRBJ2-1, with a tentative D call TRBD2 (6 bases). The germline CDR1 and CDR2 sequences are MNHEY and SMNVEV (reference sequence). The V and J ends lost 5 bases and 0 bases respectively, with 14 bases between them. The CDR3 length is 16 residues. The CDR3 region is CASSPPAGSSYNEQFF. Here the CDR3 DNA reads TGTGCCAGCAGTCCCCCAGCGGGCAGCTCCTACAATGAGCAGTTCTTC.

This clone is classed as medium-sized. Written as DNA, the CDR3 is TGTGCCAGCAGCACTCCGGGACTAGCGGGTACCTACACCGGGGAGCTGTTTTTT. This sequence encodes CASSTPGLAGTYTGELFF. The chain couples TRBV5-6 to TRBJ2-2; TRBD2 aligns across 12 bases. CDR1 SGHDT and CDR2 YYEEEE come from the germline V gene. The CDR3 consists of 18 residues. V shed 4 bases, J shed 3 bases, and the junction held 10 bases outside the gene matches.

A word on this clone: Being one base from a much bigger clone, this may be a read error. The gene calls are TRBV7-2 and TRBJ2-7; 9 nucleotides line up with TRBD1. V dropped 3 bases and J dropped 2; count of bases not matched to a gene: 2. Germline V gene lookup returns CDR1 SGHTA and CDR2 FQGNSA. This CDR3 contains 14 residues. The CDR3 protein is CASSLTGGTYEQYF. In DNA form, the CDR3 reads TGTGCCAGCAGCTTGACAGGGGGGACCTACGAGCAGTACTTC.

The V gene is TRBV9, the J gene TRBJ2-3; 10 bases align to TRBD2. The CDR3 length is 16 residues. The germline gives CDR1 SGDLS, CDR2 YYNGEE. The ends lost 5 bases at V and 5 bases at J; junction bases unmatched: 11. As DNA, the CDR3 is TGTGCCAGCAGTCGAGGGACTAGCGAAGGTGGAGATACGCAGTATTTT. As protein: CASSRGTSEGGDTQYF.

The chain links TRBV19 to TRBJ2-1, with 13 nucleotides matching TRBD2. Germline CDR1 reads LNHDA; CDR2 reads SQIVND (reference sequence). Trimming cost V 4 bases and J 9 bases; bases outside gene matches: 12. The CDR3 has 17 residues. CDR3 bases: TGTGCCAGTAGTAGTAGTAGGACTAGCGGGAGAAGAGGTGAGCAGTTCTTC. This sequence encodes CASSSSRTSGRRGEQFF.

This clone appeared many times. The rearrangement joins TRBV6-5 to TRBJ2-7; D possibly corresponds to TRBD1 (5 bases). The V gene lost 0 bases and the J gene lost 2 bases, with 11 bases spanning the gap. In germline, CDR1 is MNHEY, CDR2 SVGAGI. There are 15 residues in the CDR3. The CDR3 loop reads CASSYSGRAAYEQYF. CDR3 nucleotides: TGTGCCAGCAGTTACTCGGGCAGGGCGGCCTACGAGCAGTACTTC.

The sample holds many counts of this clone. This rearrangement joins TRBV5-4 to TRBJ2-1; maybe TRBD2 (7 bases). Germline V gene lookup returns CDR1 SGHNT and CDR2 YYREEE (reference sequence). The CDR3 runs to 16 residues. Deletions cut 3 bases from V and 7 bases from J, with 20 bases between. The chain's CDR3 is CASSWWGRSGTNEQFF. The CDR3 DNA reads as TGTGCCAGCAGCTGGTGGGGGAGGAGCGGGACAAATGAGCAGTTCTTC.

This clone was counted a few times. The chain uses TRBV13 and TRBJ2-5, with 11 bases fitting TRBD2. The J call may be faulty, since TRBJ2-7 better matches the DNA end. The CDR3 runs 14 residues. Germline-derived CDR1 and CDR2 are PRHDT and FYEKMQ (reference sequence). The CDR3 coding sequence is TGTGCCAGCAGCAGACTAGCGGGAACCTACGAGCAGTACTTC. Translated, it gives CASSRLAGTYEQYF.

By sample share, this clone is medium-sized (0.01 to 0.1%). This chain uses TRBV12-5 with TRBJ1-4; 11 bases are a match to TRBD1. Trimming at V came to 6 bases and at J to 4 bases, leaving 7 bases not matched to a gene. Germline-derived CDR1 and CDR2 are LGHNT and FRNRAP. This CDR3 has 16 residues. The CDR3 DNA reads as TGTGCTAGTGGCCGGGACAGGGGGTCACATAATGAAAAACTGTTTTTT. It encodes CASGRDRGSHNEKLFF.

This clone was observed many times. The chain joins TRBV9 to TRBJ2-3, with TRBD2 matching over 12 bases. The V segment lost 3 bases and the J segment 0 bases; nucleotides outside the gene matches: 5. The germline CDR1 and CDR2 sequences are SGDLS and YYNGEE. The CDR3 is 17 residues long. The CDR3 loop reads CASSGTSGTPSTDTQYF. CDR3 DNA: TGTGCCAGCAGCGGGACTAGCGGGACTCCAAGCACAGATACGCAGTATTTT. Full variable domain (missing parts from reference TRBV9 and TRBJ2-3): DSGVTQTPKHLITATGQRVTLRCSPRSGDLSVYWYQQSLDQGLQFLIQYYNGEERAKGNILERFSAQQFPDLHSELNLSSLELGDSALYFCASSGTSGTPSTDTQYFGPGTRLTVL.

This clone was found many times. The rearrangement joins TRBV6-6 to TRBJ2-1; D is perhaps TRBD2 (5 bases). The CDR3 covers 15 residues. With 8 bases removed from V and 0 bases from J, the gap between germline ends came to 14 bases. The germline CDR1 and CDR2 sequences are MNHNY and SVGAGI (reference sequence). The CDR3 DNA follows: TGTGCCAGCGGGGAGCGGATGGGCTCCTACAATGAGCAGTTCTTC. It is translated as CASGERMGSYNEQFF.

This clone was detected ten times or more. V gene TRBV2 combines with J gene TRBJ1-4; D remains unclear. The CDR3 loop spans 14 amino acids. V lost 4 bases to trimming and J lost 0 bases, with 6 bases between them. Per the germline V gene, CDR1 is SNHLY and CDR2 is FYNNEI. The chain's CDR3 is CASSGLTTNEKLFF. CDR3 coding DNA: TGTGCCAGCAGTGGGCTTACAACTAATGAAAAACTGTTTTTT. Complete variable domain (other parts from reference TRBV2 and TRBJ1-4): EPEVTQTPSHQVTQMGQEVILRCVPISNHLYFYWYRQILGQKVEFLVSFYNNEISEKSEIFDDQFSVERPDGSNFTLKIRSTKLEDSAMYFCASSGLTTNEKLFFGSGTQLSVL.

This clone was picked up many times. The chain couples TRBV7-3 to TRBJ2-7; tentative D call: TRBD2 (6 bases). CDR3 length equals 14 residues. The germline gives CDR1 SGHTA, CDR2 FQGTGA. Between the trimmed V and J ends, which lost 5 bases and 3 bases, there was a span of 14 bases. The CDR3 sequence is CASSPRGGGYEQYF. CDR3 DNA sequence: TGTGCCAGCAGCCCGAGGGGAGGAGGCTACGAGCAGTACTTC.